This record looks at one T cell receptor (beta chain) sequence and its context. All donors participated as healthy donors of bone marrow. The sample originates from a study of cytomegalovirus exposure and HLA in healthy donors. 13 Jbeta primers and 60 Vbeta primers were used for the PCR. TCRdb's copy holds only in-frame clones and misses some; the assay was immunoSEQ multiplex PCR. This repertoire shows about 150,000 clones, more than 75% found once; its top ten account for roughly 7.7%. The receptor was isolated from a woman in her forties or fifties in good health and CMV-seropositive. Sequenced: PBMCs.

CDR3 loop: CASSPGTSYEQYF. In DNA, the CDR3 is TGTGCCAGCAGCCCCGGGACTTCTTACGAGCAGTACTTC. The rearrangement links TRBV7-3 to TRBJ2-7; TRBD2 might be the D (6 bases). Trimming pared 5 bases from V and 4 bases from J, leaving 12 bases between. Germline CDR1 reads SGHTA; CDR2 reads FQGTGA. CDR3 length: 13 amino acids.